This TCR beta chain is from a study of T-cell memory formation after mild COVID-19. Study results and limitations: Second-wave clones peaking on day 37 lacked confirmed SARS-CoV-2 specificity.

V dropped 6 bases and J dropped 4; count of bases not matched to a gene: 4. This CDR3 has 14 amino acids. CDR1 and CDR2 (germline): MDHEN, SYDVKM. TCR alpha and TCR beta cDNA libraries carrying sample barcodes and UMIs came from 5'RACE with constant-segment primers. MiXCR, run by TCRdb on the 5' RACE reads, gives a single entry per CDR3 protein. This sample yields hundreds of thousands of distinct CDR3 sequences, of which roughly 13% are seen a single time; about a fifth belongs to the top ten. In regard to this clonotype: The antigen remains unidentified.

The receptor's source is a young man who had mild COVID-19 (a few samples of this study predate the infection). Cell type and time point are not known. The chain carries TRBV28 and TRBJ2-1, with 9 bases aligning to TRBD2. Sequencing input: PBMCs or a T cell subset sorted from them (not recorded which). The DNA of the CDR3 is TGTGCCAGCAGGGGTAGCGGGGGTTACAATGAGCAGTTCTTC. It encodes CASRGSGGYNEQFF. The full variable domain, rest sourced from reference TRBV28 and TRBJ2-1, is DVKVTQSSRYLVKRTGEKVFLECVQDMDHENMFWYRQDPGLGLRLIYFSYDVKMKEKGDIPEGYSVSREKKERFSLILESASTNQTSMYLCASRGSGGYNEQFFGPGTRLTVL.